This entry lists 5 T cell receptor beta chains sequenced from one sample in a study of vaccination and CD4 T cells after COVID-19. No antigen has been identified for these receptors. Treatment reported: roughly 11-day PBMC culture with coronavirus spike peptide pools or control peptides (ViraFEST assay). Oncomine TCR Beta short-read sequencing was applied to DNA from cultured CD4+ T cells. A single record per CDR3 protein comes from TCRdb applying MiXCR to the PCR reads. The top ten hold around 28% of the sample, which has under 25,000 distinct CDR3 sequences, roughly two fifths seen once. Source: CD4+ T cells from blood, cultured in vitro, taken before SARS-CoV-2 vaccination. The receptors were sampled from a human donor who had recovered from COVID-19.

This clonotype was found a few times. The V and J genes are TRBV6-2 or TRBV6-3 and TRBJ1-2; no firm D call. Germline V lookup: CDR1 MNHEY, CDR2 SVGEGT. V lost 2 bases to trimming and J lost 5 bases, with 15 bases between them. The CDR3 has 15 residues. The CDR3 loop is CASSYTRTETYGYTF. The CDR3 region has the DNA TGTGCCAGCAGTTACACAAGAACAGAGACGTATGGCTACACCTTC.

The J gene is TRBJ1-5, the V gene TRBV7-2; possible D gene TRBD1, 5 bases. Germline CDR1 reads SGHTA; CDR2 reads FQGNSA. V was cut by 1 base and J by 6 bases, with 16 bases left in between. The CDR3 spans 16 residues. CDR3 nucleotide sequence: TGTGCCAGCAGCTTAGGGGTACAGGAGGTGGTTCAGCCCCAGCATTTT. It specifies CASSLGVQEVVQPQHF.

CDR3: CASSSYGTSGSYEQYF. The CDR3 region has the DNA TGTGCCAGCAGTTCGTACGGGACTAGCGGTTCCTACGAGCAGTACTTC. This sequence joins TRBV12-3 or TRBV12-4 and TRBJ2-7; 11 bases map to TRBD2. This CDR3 region has 16 residues. V dropped 4 bases and J dropped 1; count of bases not matched to a gene: 6.

The chain is built from TRBV7-9 and TRBJ1-1, with D maybe TRBD1 (6 bases). The CDR3 loop spans 14 amino acids. The germline V gene encodes CDR1 SEHNR and CDR2 FQNEAQ (reference sequence). V was cut by 3 bases and J by 1 base, with 9 bases left in between. The CDR3 here is CASSFMTGNTEAFF. The CDR3 nucleotides are TGTGCCAGCAGCTTCATGACAGGGAACACTGAAGCTTTCTTT.

The V call is TRBV28, the J call TRBJ2-3; D is ambiguous. Trimming removed 8 bases at V and 6 bases at J, with 15 bases between. CDR3 length: 13 residues. Germline V CDR1 and CDR2: MDHEN, SYDVKM. Here the CDR3 reads CASPSFRRDTQYF. The CDR3 DNA follows: TGTGCCAGCCCCTCTTTCCGGCGGGATACGCAGTATTTT.